This entry lists 11 T cell receptor beta chains sequenced from one sample in a study of T-cell reconstitution after alpha-beta-depleted transplantation in children (dated by TCRdb to 2016 to 2017). The library was built by means of PCR. TCRdb names Illumina HiSeq 2500 as the instrument used. TCR library preparation used molecular barcoding, with unique molecular identifiers applied to normalize quantification of the TCRbeta repertoire. Using fastp at Q25 and MiXCR, TCRdb reprocessed the public reads and kept productive beta chains. A single entry per CDR3 protein holds the most common genes and DNA from its merged rows. This sample comprises around 700,000 distinct CDR3 sequences, approximately 14% of them detected only once. The top ten clonotypes cover 0.79% of the sample. The treatment or condition label corresponds to: allogeneic hematopoietic cell transplantation with graft depleted of TCRalphabeta T cells and CD19 B cells.

This specimen consisted of PBMCs, obtained before TCRalphabeta/CD19-depleted stem cell transplant. The receptor source for this set is a girl aged 2-10 years with congenital amegakaryocytic thrombocytopenia, due to receive a stem cell transplant.

This clonotype was observed many times. The V call is TRBV5-1, the J call TRBJ2-3; 9 nucleotides match TRBD1. This CDR3 is 15 amino acids long. J lost 2 bases, V lost 7 bases, and 8 bases had no gene match. The germline V gene encodes CDR1 SGHRS and CDR2 YFSETQ. The CDR3 loop reads CASAQGDRVTDTQYF. The CDR3 DNA follows: TGCGCCAGCGCTCAAGGGGACAGGGTCACAGATACGCAGTATTTT.

The rearrangement joins TRBV28 to TRBJ2-5, with D hard to call. The ends were cut back, 3 bases at V and 2 bases at J, with 13 bases in the middle. Per germline, CDR1 MDHEN and CDR2 SYDVKM. The CDR3 has 15 residues. The CDR3 protein is CASSLEPQFQETQYF. In nucleotides, the CDR3 is TGTGCCAGCAGTTTGGAACCACAATTTCAAGAGACCCAGTACTTC.

As for this clonotype: Given a much more abundant clone one base away, this may be a read error. The V call is TRBV20-1, the J call TRBJ2-5, with TRBD2 matching over 11 bases. Germline values: CDR1 DFQATT, CDR2 SNEGSKA (reference sequence). CDR3 length: 15 amino acids. With 0 bases clipped from V and 7 bases from J, the junction kept 7 bases outside the gene matches. The CDR3 sequence is CSARDRTSGRGTQYF. The CDR3 nucleotides are TGCAGTGCTAGAGATCGCACTAGCGGGAGAGGGACCCAGTACTTC.

This clonotype was recorded many times. V usage is TRBV15 and J usage is TRBJ2-1; D is uncertain. In germline, CDR1 is LNHNV, CDR2 YYDKDF (reference sequence). V lost 1 base, J lost 4 bases, and 11 bases lay in between. The CDR3 is 15 amino acids. The CDR3 region has the DNA TGTGCCACCAGCAGAGGTACGGTTCCTTACAATGAGCAGTTCTTC. Its translation: CATSRGTVPYNEQFF.

At least ten counts were recorded for this clonotype. V is TRBV9 and J is TRBJ2-1; 12 bases agree with TRBD2. The CDR3 has 15 amino acids. J was trimmed by 8 bases and V by 4 bases; bases with no gene match: 7. Germline lookup yields CDR1 SGDLS and CDR2 YYNGEE. The CDR3 region is CASSITSGRIYEQFF. CDR3 bases: TGTGCCAGCAGCATAACTAGCGGGAGGATCTATGAGCAGTTCTTC. Combining the CDR3 with reference TRBV9 and TRBJ2-1 gives the whole variable domain DSGVTQTPKHLITATGQRVTLRCSPRSGDLSVYWYQQSLDQGLQFLIQYYNGEERAKGNILERFSAQQFPDLHSELNLSSLELGDSALYFCASSITSGRIYEQFFGPGTRLTVL.

V and J are TRBV7-3 and TRBJ2-3; D call uncertain. The CDR3 is 15 residues long. Germline V lookup: CDR1 SGHTA, CDR2 FQGTGA. Between the trimmed V and J ends, which lost 0 bases and 0 bases, there was a span of 7 bases. CDR3 in DNA: TGTGCCAGCAGCTTAACGTTCCACAGCACAGATACGCAGTATTTT. Protein product: CASSLTFHSTDTQYF.

This clonotype was recorded a few times. The chain couples TRBV5-1 to TRBJ2-2; possible D gene TRBD2, 5 bases. This CDR3 comprises 14 residues. Germline CDR1 is SGHRS and CDR2 is YFSETQ. Trimming stripped 0 bases from V and 6 bases from J, with 9 bases between. CDR3 loop: CASSLGTYSGELFF. CDR3 coding DNA: TGCGCCAGCAGCTTGGGGACTTATTCCGGGGAGCTGTTTTTT.

This clonotype was counted ten times or more. V and J are TRBV5-1 and TRBJ2-1, with D maybe TRBD2 (5 bases). From germline, CDR1 is SGHRS and CDR2 YFSETQ. The CDR3 length is 13 residues. Between the trimmed V and J ends, which lost 3 bases and 9 bases, there was a span of 13 bases. The CDR3 DNA follows: TGCGCCAGCAGCTCTGGGCCCCGGGGTGAGCAGTTCTTC. It specifies CASSSGPRGEQFF.

This clonotype was detected many times. The rearrangement links TRBV5-1 to TRBJ2-3, with D uncertain. The germline gives CDR1 SGHRS, CDR2 YFSETQ. V was pared by 0 bases and J by 0 bases, with 8 bases between. The CDR3 is 15 residues long. The CDR3 DNA is TGCGCCAGCAGCTTGGGCGCGACTAGCACAGATACGCAGTATTTT. Translation gives CASSLGATSTDTQYF.

The rearrangement uses TRBV6-5 and TRBJ2-7; TRBD1 agrees at 9 bases. CDR1 MNHEY and CDR2 SVGAGI come from the germline V gene. V shed 10 bases and J 6 bases; nucleotides not matched to a gene: 7. This CDR3 spans 12 amino acids. The CDR3 here is CATTGQGPEQYF. The DNA of the CDR3 is TGTGCCACCACGGGACAGGGTCCCGAGCAGTACTTC.

A word on this clonotype: The CDR3 end shows no conserved phenylalanine or tryptophan, and so a read error is likely. The gene calls are TRBV11-2 and TRBJ1-1; D may be TRBD1 (6 bases). CDR1 is SGHAT and CDR2 is FQNNGV in the germline V gene. The CDR3 spans 13 residues. Trimming stripped 8 bases from V and 4 bases from J, with 14 bases between. CDR3 residues: CASVSGGTTEAFL. For the CDR3, the DNA is TGTGCCAGCGTTTCGGGGGGCACCACTGAAGCTTTCCTT.